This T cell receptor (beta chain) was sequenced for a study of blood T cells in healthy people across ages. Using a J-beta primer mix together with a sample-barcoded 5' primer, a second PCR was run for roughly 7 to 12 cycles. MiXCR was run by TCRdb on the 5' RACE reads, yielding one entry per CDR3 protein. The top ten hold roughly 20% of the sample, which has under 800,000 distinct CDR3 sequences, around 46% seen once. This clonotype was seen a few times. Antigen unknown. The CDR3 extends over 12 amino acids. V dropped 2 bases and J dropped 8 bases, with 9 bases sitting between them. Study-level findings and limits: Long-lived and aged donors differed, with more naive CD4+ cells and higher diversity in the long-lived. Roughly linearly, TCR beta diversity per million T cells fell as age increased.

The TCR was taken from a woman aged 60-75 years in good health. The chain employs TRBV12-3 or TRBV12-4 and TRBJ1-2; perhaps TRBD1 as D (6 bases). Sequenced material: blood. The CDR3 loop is CASSLWGAGYTF. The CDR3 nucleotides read TGTGCCAGCAGTTTATGGGGGGCCGGCTACACCTTC.